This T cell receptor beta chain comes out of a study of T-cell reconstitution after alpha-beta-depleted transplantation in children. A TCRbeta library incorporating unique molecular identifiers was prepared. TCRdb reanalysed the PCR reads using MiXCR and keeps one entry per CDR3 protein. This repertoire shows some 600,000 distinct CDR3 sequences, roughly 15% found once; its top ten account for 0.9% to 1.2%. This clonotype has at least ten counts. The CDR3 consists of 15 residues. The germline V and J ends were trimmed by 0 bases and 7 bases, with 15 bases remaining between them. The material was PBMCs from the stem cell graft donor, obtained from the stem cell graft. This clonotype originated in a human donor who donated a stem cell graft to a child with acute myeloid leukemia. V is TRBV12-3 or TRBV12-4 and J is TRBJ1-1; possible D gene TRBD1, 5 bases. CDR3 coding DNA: TGTGCCAGCAGTTTAGCGTATGGGATCAGGGTTGAAGCTTTCTTT. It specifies CASSLAYGIRVEAFF.